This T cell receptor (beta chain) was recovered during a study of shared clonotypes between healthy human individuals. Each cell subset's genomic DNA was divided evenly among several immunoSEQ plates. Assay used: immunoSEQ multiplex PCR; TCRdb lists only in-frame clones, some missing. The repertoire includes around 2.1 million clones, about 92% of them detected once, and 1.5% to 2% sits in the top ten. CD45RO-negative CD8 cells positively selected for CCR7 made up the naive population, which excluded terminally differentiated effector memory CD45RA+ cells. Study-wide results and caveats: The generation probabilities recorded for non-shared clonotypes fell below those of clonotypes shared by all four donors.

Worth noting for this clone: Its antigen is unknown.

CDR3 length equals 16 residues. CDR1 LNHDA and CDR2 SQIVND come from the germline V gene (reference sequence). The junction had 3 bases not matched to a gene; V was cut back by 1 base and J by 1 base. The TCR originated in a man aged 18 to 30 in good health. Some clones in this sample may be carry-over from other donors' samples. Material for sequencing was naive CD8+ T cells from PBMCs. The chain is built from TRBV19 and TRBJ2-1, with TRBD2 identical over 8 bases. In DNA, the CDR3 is TGTGCCAGTAGTATAGGACGCGGGGGGTCCTACAATGAGCAGTTCTTC. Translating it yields CASSIGRGGSYNEQFF.